Here is one TCR beta chain with its context. The target antigen is unknown. Here the CDR3 omits its conserved ending phenylalanine or tryptophan, so a read error is the likely source. The limits of the CDR3 on the DNA are not certain, so only TCRdb's listed CDR3 is given. This entry belongs to a study of T cell responses to AZD1222 COVID-19 vaccine. Study-wide points: Regions left unmutated in variants are reportedly the target of nearly half of spike-specific TCRs. The sample set comprised mostly white British donors with more females, and clonal diversity was possibly underestimated. Across spike, vaccine-associated CD4 TCRs were found, dominant at 160-218 and 743-854.

The CDR3 has 12 residues if both end residues are counted. TCRdb's copy holds only in-frame clones and misses some; the assay was immunoSEQ multiplex PCR. The sample consists of 150,000 to 200,000 clones, about 90% of them appearing once. The sequencing here drew on peripheral blood, taken 28 days after the second AZD1222 dose. The rearrangement uses TRBV12-2 and TRBJ2-7. TRBV12-2 is assigned pseudogene status. This receptor was obtained from an adult who received the AZD1222 COVID-19 vaccine. The CDR3 sequence is CASRLVLEDGKL.